These T cell receptor beta chains were read from a single sample in a study of memory CD4+ T cells and cytomegalovirus serostatus. Here immunoSEQ multiplex PCR was the method, and the copy in TCRdb shows in-frame clones only, minus some. The sample records around 53,000 clones, over 60% being singletons. The sequenced sample was memory CD4+ T cells from blood. The source is an adult in good health and CMV-seropositive. The CDR3 runs from the conserved cysteine through the conserved F or W. Each record gives: V gene, J gene, D gene, clone size, CDR3 protein, CDR3 DNA. D genes are given only for firm matches. Clone size is stated in some rows and not others, as once, few, many or a class when expanded.

V gene: TRBV11-2
J gene: TRBJ2-7
D gene: -
clone size: -
CDR3 protein: CASSAGYEQYF
CDR3 DNA: TGTGCCAGCAGCGCGGGGTACGAGCAGTACTTC

V gene: TRBV5-1
J gene: TRBJ2-5
D gene: -
clone size: few
CDR3 protein: CASSLGFRDVRVETQYF
CDR3 DNA: TGCGCCAGCAGCTTGGGATTCCGGGACGTCCGAGTGGAGACCCAGTACTTC

V gene: TRBV5-6
J gene: TRBJ1-1
D gene: -
clone size: -
CDR3 protein: CASSLATMNTEAFF
CDR3 DNA: TGTGCCAGCAGCTTGGCCACCATGAACACTGAAGCTTTCTTT

V gene: TRBV2
J gene: TRBJ1-4
D gene: -
clone size: -
CDR3 protein: CASSTGWTNEKLFF
CDR3 DNA: TGTGCCAGCAGTACAGGGTGGACTAATGAAAAACTGTTTTTT

V gene: TRBV7-2
J gene: TRBJ2-5
D gene: TRBD2
clone size: -
CDR3 protein: CASSLEAGEETQYF
CDR3 DNA: TGTGCCAGCAGCTTAGAAGCGGGAGAAGAGACCCAGTACTTC

V gene: TRBV6-1
J gene: TRBJ2-7
D gene: -
clone size: -
CDR3 protein: CASSRQVGSGEQYF
CDR3 DNA: TGTGCCAGCAGCAGACAGGTAGGAAGTGGCGAGCAGTACTTC

V gene: TRBV28
J gene: TRBJ1-4
D gene: -
clone size: -
CDR3 protein: CASTVTNEKLFF
CDR3 DNA: TGTGCCAGCACTGTTACTAATGAAAAACTGTTTTTT

V gene: TRBV7-2
J gene: TRBJ2-7
D gene: -
clone size: once
CDR3 protein: CASSLEWNRVYEQYF
CDR3 DNA: TGTGCCAGCAGCTTAGAATGGAACAGGGTCTACGAGCAGTACTTC

V gene: TRBV15
J gene: TRBJ2-1
D gene: TRBD2
clone size: few
CDR3 protein: CATSNGLAGGTYNEQFF
CDR3 DNA: TGTGCCACCAGCAACGGACTAGCGGGGGGCACCTACAATGAGCAGTTCTTC

V gene: TRBV7-6
J gene: TRBJ2-1
D gene: TRBD2
clone size: once
CDR3 protein: CASSLRLAGGLLDSYNEQFF
CDR3 DNA: TGTGCCAGCAGCTTGAGACTAGCGGGGGGGCTCTTGGACTCCTACAATGAGCAGTTCTTC

V gene: TRBV5-6
J gene: TRBJ2-7
D gene: -
clone size: -
CDR3 protein: CASSRTNSYEQYF
CDR3 DNA: TGTGCCAGCAGCCGGACAAATTCCTACGAGCAGTACTTC

V gene: TRBV7-2
J gene: TRBJ2-1
D gene: -
clone size: once
CDR3 protein: CASSVKGEHEQFF
CDR3 DNA: TGTGCCAGCAGTGTAAAAGGGGAGCATGAGCAGTTCTTC

V gene: TRBV4-3
J gene: TRBJ2-3
D gene: -
clone size: once
CDR3 protein: CASSQDGQGGTDTQYF
CDR3 DNA: TGCGCCAGCAGCCAAGATGGACAGGGAGGGACAGATACGCAGTATTTT

V gene: TRBV7-2
J gene: TRBJ2-6
D gene: -
clone size: -
CDR3 protein: CASALRSSGANVLTF
CDR3 DNA: TGTGCCAGCGCCCTTCGTTCCTCTGGGGCCAACGTCCTGACTTTC

V gene: TRBV19
J gene: TRBJ2-5
D gene: TRBD2
clone size: -
CDR3 protein: CASSPPGLAGGRETQYF
CDR3 DNA: TGTGCCAGTAGTCCCCCCGGGCTAGCGGGAGGTCGAGAGACCCAGTACTTC

V gene: TRBV30
J gene: TRBJ1-1
D gene: -
clone size: -
CDR3 protein: CAWEPRGATEAFF
CDR3 DNA: TGTGCCTGGGAGCCTAGGGGTGCCACTGAAGCTTTCTTT

V gene: TRBV30
J gene: TRBJ1-2
D gene: -
clone size: -
CDR3 protein: CAWSTPWGAYGYTF
CDR3 DNA: TGTGCCTGGAGTACCCCGTGGGGCGCTTATGGCTACACCTTC

V gene: TRBV27
J gene: TRBJ2-3
D gene: -
clone size: -
CDR3 protein: CASSLSTGAGDTQYF
CDR3 DNA: TGTGCCAGCAGTTTATCGACGGGAGCGGGAGATACGCAGTATTTT

V gene: TRBV7-8
J gene: TRBJ1-1
D gene: -
clone size: few
CDR3 protein: CASSFIGDTEAFF
CDR3 DNA: TGTGCCAGCAGCTTCATCGGGGACACTGAAGCTTTCTTT

V gene: TRBV7-8
J gene: TRBJ2-2
D gene: TRBD2
clone size: -
CDR3 protein: CASSLAVGGLANTGELFF
CDR3 DNA: TGTGCCAGCAGCTTAGCTGTGGGGGGACTAGCGAACACCGGGGAGCTGTTTTTT

V gene: TRBV7-9
J gene: TRBJ1-1
D gene: -
clone size: few
CDR3 protein: CASSLGQGNMNTEAFF
CDR3 DNA: TGTGCCAGCAGCTTAGGGCAGGGGAATATGAACACTGAAGCTTTCTTT

V gene: TRBV18
J gene: TRBJ2-4
D gene: -
clone size: once
CDR3 protein: CASSPLQAAKNIQYF
CDR3 DNA: TGTGCCAGCTCACCTCTTCAGGCGGCCAAAAACATTCAGTACTTC

V gene: TRBV7-2
J gene: TRBJ1-4
D gene: -
clone size: -
CDR3 protein: CASSLRTENEKLFF
CDR3 DNA: TGTGCCAGCAGCTTGAGGACAGAAAATGAAAAACTGTTTTTT

V gene: TRBV9
J gene: TRBJ2-3
D gene: TRBD2
clone size: -
CDR3 protein: CASSVTAGGQDTQYF
CDR3 DNA: TGTGCCAGCAGCGTTACAGCGGGGGGACAAGATACGCAGTATTTT

V gene: TRBV10-3
J gene: TRBJ1-2
D gene: -
clone size: once
CDR3 protein: CAISESTDGYTF
CDR3 DNA: TGTGCCATCAGTGAGTCGACCGATGGCTACACCTTC

V gene: TRBV9
J gene: TRBJ2-5
D gene: -
clone size: few
CDR3 protein: CASSVAPVETQYF
CDR3 DNA: TGTGCCAGCAGCGTAGCCCCGGTGGAGACCCAGTACTTC

V gene: TRBV6-6
J gene: TRBJ2-3
D gene: -
clone size: -
CDR3 protein: CASSYSIFSDTQYF
CDR3 DNA: TGTGCCAGCAGTTACTCCATTTTCTCAGATACGCAGTATTTT

V gene: TRBV7-9
J gene: TRBJ1-2
D gene: TRBD1
clone size: -
CDR3 protein: CASSLSDRAYGYTF
CDR3 DNA: TGTGCCAGCAGCTTATCTGACAGGGCTTATGGCTACACCTTC

V gene: TRBV7-8
J gene: TRBJ1-2
D gene: TRBD1
clone size: few
CDR3 protein: CASSLSSTGMGGYTF
CDR3 DNA: TGTGCCAGCAGCCTAAGTTCGACAGGGATGGGTGGCTACACCTTC

V gene: TRBV5-1
J gene: TRBJ2-1
D gene: TRBD2
clone size: -
CDR3 protein: CASSLTSGSSYNEQFF
CDR3 DNA: TGCGCCAGCAGCTTGACTAGCGGGAGCTCCTACAATGAGCAGTTCTTC

V gene: TRBV5-1
J gene: TRBJ1-1
D gene: -
clone size: -
CDR3 protein: CASSLQGLGTEAFF
CDR3 DNA: TGCGCCAGCAGCTTGCAGGGTTTGGGCACTGAAGCTTTCTTT

V gene: TRBV5-1
J gene: TRBJ1-2
D gene: -
clone size: once
CDR3 protein: CASSLDPQRGPYGYTF
CDR3 DNA: TGCGCCAGCAGCTTGGATCCACAACGAGGGCCTTATGGCTACACCTTC

V gene: TRBV19
J gene: TRBJ1-5
D gene: -
clone size: -
CDR3 protein: CASLPFLQGGVGGNQPQHF
CDR3 DNA: TGTGCCAGTCTTCCCTTTCTTCAGGGAGGGGTTGGTGGCAATCAGCCCCAGCATTTT

V gene: TRBV4-3
J gene: TRBJ2-6
D gene: TRBD1
clone size: -
CDR3 protein: CASSLHRTGVNVLTF
CDR3 DNA: TGCGCCAGCAGCCTACACCGGACAGGGGTCAACGTCCTGACTTTC

V gene: TRBV18
J gene: TRBJ1-5
D gene: -
clone size: -
CDR3 protein: CASSPQSSNQPQHF
CDR3 DNA: TGTGCCAGCTCACCACAATCAAGCAATCAGCCCCAGCATTTT

V gene: TRBV5-1
J gene: TRBJ2-3
D gene: TRBD2
clone size: few
CDR3 protein: CASRSLGGRASTDTQYF
CDR3 DNA: TGCGCCAGCAGGTCCTTGGGCGGGAGGGCGAGCACAGATACGCAGTATTTT

V gene: TRBV18
J gene: TRBJ1-4
D gene: TRBD1
clone size: -
CDR3 protein: CASSPRTGDNEKLFF
CDR3 DNA: TGTGCCAGCTCACCGCGGACAGGGGATAATGAAAAACTGTTTTTT

V gene: TRBV30
J gene: TRBJ1-3
D gene: TRBD1
clone size: -
CDR3 protein: CAGKGQDFSGNTIYF
CDR3 DNA: TGTGCCGGGAAGGGACAGGACTTCTCTGGAAACACCATATATTTT

V gene: TRBV15
J gene: TRBJ2-1
D gene: TRBD1
clone size: -
CDR3 protein: CATSARQGGKVHNEQFF
CDR3 DNA: TGTGCCACCAGCGCCCGACAGGGCGGAAAAGTACACAATGAGCAGTTCTTC

V gene: TRBV11-2
J gene: TRBJ2-2
D gene: TRBD1
clone size: -
CDR3 protein: CASSLRGLNTGELFF
CDR3 DNA: TGTGCCAGCAGCTTAAGGGGGCTTAACACCGGGGAGCTGTTTTTT

V gene: TRBV28
J gene: TRBJ1-2
D gene: -
clone size: -
CDR3 protein: CATIELNGAYGYTF
CDR3 DNA: TGTGCCACCATCGAGTTAAACGGGGCCTATGGCTACACCTTC

V gene: TRBV28
J gene: TRBJ1-2
D gene: -
clone size: -
CDR3 protein: CASSLGQIYGYTF
CDR3 DNA: TGTGCCAGCAGTTTAGGACAGATTTATGGCTACACCTTC

V gene: TRBV19
J gene: TRBJ1-5
D gene: -
clone size: -
CDR3 protein: CASSYKNSNQPQHF
CDR3 DNA: TGTGCCAGTAGCTACAAGAATAGCAATCAGCCCCAGCATTTT

V gene: TRBV28
J gene: TRBJ2-5
D gene: -
clone size: few
CDR3 protein: CASKQGAETQYF
CDR3 DNA: TGTGCCAGTAAACAGGGAGCAGAGACCCAGTACTTC

V gene: TRBV6-1
J gene: TRBJ1-1
D gene: -
clone size: -
CDR3 protein: CASSEAWRTANTEAFF
CDR3 DNA: TGTGCCAGCAGTGAAGCTTGGAGGACCGCGAACACTGAAGCTTTCTTT

V gene: TRBV30
J gene: TRBJ1-1
D gene: -
clone size: -
CDR3 protein: CAWSHRDTEAFF
CDR3 DNA: TGTGCCTGGAGTCACCGGGACACTGAAGCTTTCTTT

V gene: TRBV29-1
J gene: TRBJ2-7
D gene: TRBD1
clone size: -
CDR3 protein: CSAGTGGEQYF
CDR3 DNA: TGCAGCGCCGGGACAGGGGGCGAGCAGTACTTC

V gene: TRBV18
J gene: TRBJ2-5
D gene: TRBD2
clone size: -
CDR3 protein: CANSPRLAGGGDQETQYF
CDR3 DNA: TGTGCCAACTCACCGAGGCTAGCGGGAGGAGGGGACCAAGAGACCCAGTACTTC

V gene: TRBV9
J gene: TRBJ2-1
D gene: TRBD2
clone size: -
CDR3 protein: CASSRRAGLAGGPLHNEQFF
CDR3 DNA: TGTGCCAGCAGCAGACGCGCGGGACTAGCGGGGGGTCCCCTTCACAATGAGCAGTTCTTC

V gene: TRBV5-1
J gene: TRBJ2-1
D gene: -
clone size: few
CDR3 protein: CASSLEIPYNEQFF
CDR3 DNA: TGCGCCAGCAGCTTGGAGATTCCCTACAATGAGCAGTTCTTC

V gene: TRBV7-8
J gene: TRBJ2-1
D gene: TRBD1
clone size: -
CDR3 protein: CASSLRQKDRGTAFSYNEQFF
CDR3 DNA: TGTGCCAGCAGCTTACGGCAGAAGGACAGGGGAACCGCTTTCTCCTACAATGAGCAGTTCTTC

V gene: TRBV7-2
J gene: TRBJ2-1
D gene: -
clone size: few
CDR3 protein: CASSLVPTGYNEQFF
CDR3 DNA: TGTGCCAGCAGCTTAGTTCCGACGGGCTACAATGAGCAGTTCTTC

V gene: TRBV27
J gene: TRBJ2-5
D gene: TRBD2
clone size: -
CDR3 protein: CASSLTGLAGTMRETQYF
CDR3 DNA: TGTGCCAGCAGTTTAACGGGACTAGCGGGGACCATGAGGGAGACCCAGTACTTC

V gene: TRBV7-2
J gene: TRBJ1-1
D gene: -
clone size: -
CDR3 protein: CASSSPPGTPHF
CDR3 DNA: TGTGCCAGCAGCTCACCTCCCGGGACACCCCACTTT

V gene: TRBV16
J gene: TRBJ2-5
D gene: -
clone size: -
CDR3 protein: CASATLRQEGQYF
CDR3 DNA: TGTGCCAGCGCCACCTTGAGGCAGGAGGGCCAGTACTTC

V gene: TRBV5-1
J gene: TRBJ1-2
D gene: -
clone size: -
CDR3 protein: CASSLWVTNYGYTF
CDR3 DNA: TGCGCCAGCAGCTTGTGGGTGACTAACTATGGCTACACCTTC

V gene: TRBV2
J gene: TRBJ1-2
D gene: -
clone size: -
CDR3 protein: CASSEDRGFYTF
CDR3 DNA: TGTGCCAGCAGTGAAGATCGGGGTTTCTACACCTTC

V gene: TRBV27
J gene: TRBJ1-6
D gene: -
clone size: -
CDR3 protein: CASSPRVTQSSYNSPLHF
CDR3 DNA: TGTGCCAGCAGTCCCCGGGTCACACAGAGCTCCTATAATTCACCCCTCCACTTT

V gene: TRBV28
J gene: TRBJ1-5
D gene: -
clone size: once
CDR3 protein: CASAPVTGLNQPQHF
CDR3 DNA: TGTGCCAGCGCCCCAGTGACAGGTCTCAATCAGCCCCAGCATTTT

V gene: TRBV9
J gene: TRBJ1-5
D gene: -
clone size: -
CDR3 protein: CASSVAPNQPQHF
CDR3 DNA: TGTGCCAGCAGCGTAGCTCCGAATCAGCCCCAGCATTTT